These T cell receptor beta chains were read from a single sample in a study of OX40 agonist ivuxolimab in advanced cancers. This table comes from immunoSEQ multiplex PCR, and its TCRdb copy is limited to in-frame clones, with some not included. This sample has tens of thousands of clones, with 87% found just once. This sample comprised CD4+ or CD8+ T cells sorted from blood, obtained in a trial of the OX40 agonist ivuxolimab. These receptors all come from an adult with an advanced solid tumor such as melanoma, head and neck, liver or kidney cancer. CDR3s include the opening cysteine and the closing phenylalanine or tryptophan. D genes are given only for firm matches. The size of a clone is reported for some rows only, either as once, few or many, or as a class for expanded clones.

CDR3	DNA	size	D	V	J
CASSRNGNTEAFF	TGTGCCAGCAGCCGCAACGGGAACACTGAAGCTTTCTTT	.	.	TRBV7-3	TRBJ1-1
CAISDTKTSTDTQYF	TGTGCCATCAGTGACACTAAGACGAGTACAGATACGCAGTATTTT	once	.	TRBV10-3	TRBJ2-3
CASSRRGDRTDTQYF	TGTGCCAGCAGTCGTAGAGGGGACCGAACAGATACGCAGTATTTT	.	.	TRBV7-8	TRBJ2-3
CASSDLASGRRYEQFF	TGTGCCAGCAGTGATCTGGCTAGCGGGAGGAGGTATGAGCAGTTCTTC	.	TRBD2	TRBV2	TRBJ2-1
CASSTTEVGPYGYTF	TGTGCCAGCAGTACTACAGAGGTGGGGCCCTATGGCTACACCTTC	.	.	TRBV2	TRBJ1-2
CASSDRSGQPQHF	TGTGCCAGCAGTGATAGAAGCGGTCAGCCCCAGCATTTT	.	.	TRBV6-1	TRBJ1-5
CASSLEPSGGPHEQYF	TGCGCCAGCAGCTTGGAGCCTAGCGGGGGCCCCCACGAGCAGTACTTC	.	TRBD2	TRBV5-1	TRBJ2-7
CASTPGSGTISSYNEQFF	TGTGCCAGCACCCCCGGGAGCGGGACCATTAGCTCCTACAATGAGCAGTTCTTC	.	TRBD2	TRBV9	TRBJ2-1
CASSPGGQPYEQYF	TGTGCCAGCAGCCCTGGGGGACAGCCCTACGAGCAGTACTTC	once	TRBD1	TRBV5-8	TRBJ2-7
CASSARPGQPTDTDTQYF	TGTGCCAGCAGCGCGCGCCCGGGACAGCCAACCGACACAGATACGCAGTATTTT	.	TRBD1	TRBV9	TRBJ2-3
CASSFTGGEETQYF	TGTGCCAGCAGTTTCACAGGGGGTGAGGAGACCCAGTACTTC	.	TRBD1	TRBV7-3	TRBJ2-5
CASSFDNHYEQYF	TGTGCCAGCAGCTTTGACAACCACTACGAGCAGTACTTC	.	.	TRBV5-5	TRBJ2-7
CASSSDIYNEQFF	TGTGCCAGCAGTTCCGACATCTACAATGAGCAGTTCTTC	.	.	TRBV27	TRBJ2-1
CASSLRDGGEQFF	TGTGCTAGCAGCTTACGGGACGGAGGAGAGCAGTTCTTC	.	.	TRBV7-7	TRBJ2-1
CASSLAGTGGDEQFF	TGCGCCAGCAGCTTGGCCGGGACAGGGGGCGATGAGCAGTTCTTC	.	TRBD1	TRBV5-1	TRBJ2-1
CASSEFRTGRQPQHF	TGTGCCAGCAGTGAATTTAGGACAGGGAGACAGCCCCAGCATTTT	.	TRBD1	TRBV6-1	TRBJ1-5
CASSPLGLAGGETQYF	TGCGCCAGCAGCCCTCTAGGACTAGCGGGAGGGGAGACCCAGTACTTC	.	TRBD2	TRBV5-1	TRBJ2-5
CATQGSGANVLTF	TGTGCCACCCAGGGTTCTGGGGCCAACGTCCTGACTTTC	once	.	TRBV6-1	TRBJ2-6
CASSLRGTSGKNEQFF	TGTGCCAGCAGTTTGAGGGGGACTAGCGGGAAGAATGAGCAGTTCTTC	.	TRBD2	TRBV27	TRBJ2-1
CASSYPRAGQPYEQYF	TGCGCCAGCAGTTACCCCCGAGCGGGCCAACCCTACGAGCAGTACTTC	.	.	TRBV5-1	TRBJ2-7
CASSLDYEQYF	TGCGCCAGCAGCTTGGACTACGAGCAGTACTTC	.	.	TRBV5-1	TRBJ2-7
CSVAGPGGTDTQYF	TGCAGCGTTGCGGGACCAGGCGGCACAGATACGCAGTATTTT	.	.	TRBV29-1	TRBJ2-3
CASSLAETQYF	TGCGCCAGCAGCCTAGCAGAGACCCAGTACTTC	.	.	TRBV5-1	TRBJ2-5
CASSQEGATDTQYF	TGCGCCAGCAGCCAAGAGGGAGCGACAGATACGCAGTATTTT	.	.	TRBV4-1	TRBJ2-3
CTISETGESPLHF	TGCACCATCTCGGAGACAGGGGAATCACCCCTCCACTTT	.	TRBD1	TRBV29-1	TRBJ1-6
CASRRQPGRGEKLFF	TGTGCCAGCAGGCGACAGCCCGGGAGGGGTGAAAAACTGTTTTTT	few	.	TRBV6-5	TRBJ1-4
CASSRGGVGQPQHF	TGTGCCAGCTCGAGGGGAGGGGTAGGGCAGCCCCAGCATTTT	once	.	TRBV6-5	TRBJ1-5
CASSLSHLSNQPQHF	TGTGCCAGCAGCTTATCACACCTTAGCAATCAGCCCCAGCATTTT	once	.	TRBV7-9	TRBJ1-5
CASSLLLAADYNEQFF	TGTGCCAGCAGTTTGCTTCTAGCGGCCGACTACAATGAGCAGTTCTTC	.	TRBD2	TRBV2	TRBJ2-1
CASSLGQAFEKLFF	TGCGCCAGCAGCTTGGGACAGGCTTTTGAAAAACTGTTTTTT	.	.	TRBV5-1	TRBJ1-4
CASSPASVGPHSNQPQHF	TGTGCCAGCTCACCAGCCTCGGTAGGGCCGCATAGCAATCAGCCCCAGCATTTT	.	.	TRBV18	TRBJ1-5
CASSPTGTQRQETQYF	TGCGCCAGCAGCCCCACGGGAACACAACGACAAGAGACCCAGTACTTC	.	.	TRBV5-1	TRBJ2-5
CASRIETGPYEQYF	TGTGCCAGCCGGATAGAGACAGGGCCCTACGAGCAGTACTTC	.	TRBD1	TRBV18	TRBJ2-7
CASKEGRNQPQHF	TGTGCCAGCAAGGAGGGGCGCAATCAGCCCCAGCATTTT	.	.	TRBV2	TRBJ1-5
CASSSGQQSGNTIYF	TGTGCCAGCTCTTCCGGACAACAGTCTGGAAACACCATATATTTT	.	.	TRBV18	TRBJ1-3
CASSSAGAGHNEQFF	TGCGCCAGCAGCTCAGCGGGGGCGGGTCACAATGAGCAGTTCTTC	.	TRBD2	TRBV4-1	TRBJ2-1
CASRRHGGANYGYTF	TGTGCCAGCAGGCGCCACGGGGGAGCTAACTATGGCTACACCTTC	.	.	TRBV28	TRBJ1-2
CASMDSLNTEAFF	TGTGCCAGCATGGACAGCTTGAACACTGAAGCTTTCTTT	.	.	TRBV27	TRBJ1-1
CASSLRTGGFEQYF	TGTGCCAGCAGCTTACGCACAGGGGGCTTCGAGCAGTACTTC	.	TRBD1	TRBV11-2	TRBJ2-7
CASSLGQMNTEAFF	TGTGCCAGCAGCTTGGGGCAGATGAACACTGAAGCTTTCTTT	.	.	TRBV7-9	TRBJ1-1
CASSLESGVDTEAFF	TGCGCCAGCAGCTTGGAATCCGGGGTAGACACTGAAGCTTTCTTT	.	.	TRBV5-1	TRBJ1-1
CASSLGQGYNSPLHF	TGTGCCAGCAGCCTGGGACAGGGATATAATTCACCCCTCCACTTT	.	TRBD1	TRBV5-6	TRBJ1-6
CAWREEEGQGANYGYTF	TGTGCCTGGAGGGAGGAAGAAGGACAGGGGGCTAACTATGGCTACACCTTC	.	TRBD1	TRBV30	TRBJ1-2
CASSPPGGAPYF	TGTGCCAGCTCACCACCAGGAGGGGCTCCGTACTTC	few	.	TRBV18	TRBJ2-7
CASSSRGGVDEQFF	TGTGCCAGTAGTTCTCGAGGAGGGGTCGATGAGCAGTTCTTC	.	.	TRBV19	TRBJ2-1
CASSFMDRAQETQYF	TGTGCCAGCTCATTCATGGACAGGGCCCAAGAGACCCAGTACTTC	once	TRBD1	TRBV18	TRBJ2-5